These 21 T cell receptor beta chains were all obtained from the same sample, sequenced in a study of T cells after yellow fever vaccination. MiXCR was run by TCRdb on the 5' RACE reads, yielding one entry per CDR3 protein. The sample contains some 240,000 distinct CDR3 sequences, approximately 3.5% of which appear only once. The sequenced sample was PBMCs, obtained 15 days after the yellow fever booster vaccination. These receptors were collected from a man younger than 35 who received the YFV17D yellow fever vaccine.

This clonotype has ten or more counts. This chain uses TRBV12-3 or TRBV12-4 with TRBJ1-1; a weak D match, TRBD1 (6 bases). The V end lost 7 bases, the J end lost 0 bases, and 18 bases lay between the germline ends. The CDR3 sequence is 16 residues long. This chain's CDR3 is CASTLRVGAVNTEAFF. In DNA form, the CDR3 reads TGTGCCAGCACCTTAAGGGTGGGGGCGGTGAACACTGAAGCTTTCTTT.

Many counts were recorded for this clonotype. This rearrangement joins TRBV7-9 to TRBJ1-5; D is unclear. This CDR3 region has 12 residues. Trimming removed 5 bases from V and 2 bases from J, with 4 bases in between. CDR1 and CDR2 from the germline V gene are SEHNR and FQNEAQ (reference sequence). CDR3 sequence reads: CASSDGNQPQHF. DNA of the CDR3: TGTGCCAGCAGCGACGGCAATCAGCCCCAGCATTTT.

At least ten counts were recorded for this clonotype. V and J are TRBV14 and TRBJ2-7, with TRBD2 as a possible D gene (6 bases). Germline CDR1 reads SGHDN; CDR2 reads FVKESK. CDR3 length: 15 residues. V dropped 1 base and J dropped 2 bases, with 12 bases sitting between them. CDR3 amino acids: CASSQGLAAAYEQYF. The CDR3 coding sequence is TGTGCCAGCAGCCAAGGATTAGCGGCGGCCTACGAGCAGTACTTC.

The table lists this clonotype with many counts. The rearrangement links TRBV20-1 to TRBJ2-1, with unresolved D. Germline V CDR1 and CDR2: DFQATT, SNEGSKA (reference sequence). The CDR3 consists of 10 residues. V lost 5 bases to trimming and J lost 9 bases, with 8 bases between them. CDR3 in amino acids: CSAGSTEQFF. The CDR3 coding sequence is TGCAGTGCTGGTAGCACTGAGCAGTTCTTC.

This clonotype was found many times. This sequence joins TRBV5-5 and TRBJ2-1; the D is unclear. V dropped 0 bases and J dropped 2 bases, with 9 bases sitting between them. The CDR3 extends over 15 amino acids. The V gene's germline CDR1 is SGHKS and CDR2 YYEKEE (reference sequence). This CDR3 is CASSLEGWTYNEQFF. CDR3 in DNA: TGTGCCAGCAGCTTGGAAGGGTGGACCTACAATGAGCAGTTCTTC.

In this sample, this clonotype turned up many times. The rearrangement joins TRBV5-1 to TRBJ1-1; D is possibly TRBD1 (6 bases). The CDR3 loop spans 14 amino acids. Germline CDR1 SGHRS, CDR2 YFSETQ. The V and J ends lost 7 bases and 1 base respectively, with 14 bases between them. As DNA, the CDR3 is TGCGCCAGCGGAGCCGGGACACGGAACACTGAAGCTTTCTTT. It codes for CASGAGTRNTEAFF.

This clonotype was seen repeatedly, ten times or more. V is TRBV5-4 and J is TRBJ2-3; 9 nucleotides align to TRBD2. Trimming at V came to 5 bases and at J to 2 bases, leaving 12 bases not matched to a gene. Germline-derived CDR1 and CDR2 are SGHNT and YYREEE (reference sequence). The CDR3 runs to 17 residues. The CDR3 is CASRALRGLASTDTQYF. The CDR3 region has the DNA TGTGCCAGCAGGGCTTTGCGAGGACTAGCGTCCACAGATACGCAGTATTTT.

This clonotype was observed many times. The chain has TRBV7-9 and TRBJ1-2; no firm D call. Germline V gene data show CDR1 as SEHNR and CDR2 as FQNEAQ (reference sequence). CDR3 size: 13 residues. The germline V and J ends were trimmed by 5 bases and 2 bases, with 9 bases remaining between them. This CDR3 is CASSETENYGYTF. The CDR3 DNA reads TGTGCCAGCAGCGAAACAGAGAACTATGGCTACACCTTC.

This clonotype was found many times. The chain employs TRBV5-1 and TRBJ2-7; the match to TRBD1 covers 10 bases. Germline lookup yields CDR1 SGHRS and CDR2 YFSETQ. Unmatched junction bases numbered 2, after V lost 3 bases and J lost 2 bases. This CDR3 is 14 amino acids long. The CDR3 nucleotides read TGCGCCAGCAGCTACGGACAGGGGGCCTACGAGCAGTACGTC. Its translation is CASSYGQGAYEQYV.

This clonotype occurred many times. This chain joins TRBV7-2 and TRBJ2-3, with TRBD2 as a possible D gene (6 bases). Looked up from germline, CDR1 is SGHTA and CDR2 is FQGNSA. V was clipped by 1 base and J by 8 bases, with 22 bases between them. This CDR3 contains 17 residues. CDR3 nucleotides: TGTGCCAGCAGCTTAGGTCGGGTGGGGGGACCGACCGGTACGCAGTATTTT. It yields the protein CASSLGRVGGPTGTQYF.

At least ten counts were recorded for this clonotype. This rearrangement joins TRBV6-2 or TRBV6-3 to TRBJ2-7; D ambiguous. Looked up from germline, CDR1 is MNHEY and CDR2 is SVGEGT. The V gene lost 2 bases and the J gene lost 3 bases, with 8 bases spanning the gap. The CDR3 extends over 13 amino acids. The CDR3 loop is CASSYGRRYEQYF. Here the CDR3 DNA reads TGTGCCAGCAGTTACGGCAGGCGCTACGAGCAGTACTTC.

This clonotype was recorded many times. This chain uses TRBV6-2 or TRBV6-3 with TRBJ2-3; tentatively, D is TRBD1 (6 bases). Between the trimmed V and J ends, which lost 2 bases and 7 bases, there was a span of 16 bases. There are 15 residues in the CDR3. Per the germline V gene, CDR1 is MNHEY and CDR2 is SVGEGT. The CDR3, as DNA: TGTGCCAGCAGTTACGGGCCAGGGGTTTCGTATACGCAGTATTTT. It yields the protein CASSYGPGVSYTQYF.

This clonotype was seen repeatedly, ten times or more. J is TRBJ2-5 and V is TRBV20-1; TRBD2 is a possible D gene (5 bases). The CDR3 extends over 13 amino acids. Germline-derived CDR1 and CDR2 are DFQATT and SNEGSKA (reference sequence). Trimming removed 3 bases from V and 3 bases from J, with 11 bases in between. The chain's CDR3 is CSASSAGKETQYF. CDR3 in DNA: TGCAGTGCTAGTAGTGCCGGGAAAGAGACCCAGTACTTC.

This clonotype was observed at least ten times. The genes are TRBV29-1 and TRBJ2-2; 9 positions match TRBD1. The CDR3 runs to 17 residues. V shed 5 bases, J shed 0 bases, and the junction held 10 bases outside the gene matches. Germline values: CDR1 SQVTM, CDR2 ANQGSEA. The CDR3, as DNA: TGCAGCGTTACTCGGGGACAGGGTTTCGCGAACACCGGGGAGCTGTTTTTT. Translating it yields CSVTRGQGFANTGELFF.

This clonotype has a count of ten or more. V gene TRBV7-9 combines with J gene TRBJ2-1, with 9 bases aligning to TRBD2. CDR1 and CDR2 from the germline V gene are SEHNR and FQNEAQ (reference sequence). Unmatched junction bases numbered 7, after V lost 1 base and J lost 3 bases. The CDR3 length is 17 residues. The CDR3, as DNA: TGTGCCAGCAGCTTAGGGTATAGCGGGGGCCTCTACAATGAGCAGTTCTTC. Translated: CASSLGYSGGLYNEQFF.

The table lists this clonotype with many counts. V and J are TRBV5-1 and TRBJ2-1; D gene unclear. The CDR3 sequence is 14 residues long. V lost 0 bases to trimming and J lost 7 bases, with 11 bases between them. Per germline, CDR1 SGHRS and CDR2 YFSETQ. CDR3 bases: TGCGCCAGCAGCTTGGCCGTAGGGATGAATGAGCAGTTCTTC. This translates into CASSLAVGMNEQFF.

In its sample, this clonotype was seen a few times. V usage is TRBV20-1 and J usage is TRBJ2-1; either TRBD1 or TRBD2 may fit D (6 bases each). The V end lost 3 bases, the J end lost 1 base, and 10 bases lay between the germline ends. The V gene's germline CDR1 is DFQATT and CDR2 SNEGSKA (reference sequence). The CDR3 contains 14 residues. CDR3 nucleotides: TGCAGTGCTAGTCGGGGGCCATCCTACAATGAGCAGTTCTTC. Translated, it gives CSASRGPSYNEQFF.

This clonotype was seen at least ten times. The V gene is TRBV6-6, the J gene TRBJ1-2; no definite D call. The CDR3 totals 22 residues. Germline V gene lookup returns CDR1 MNHNY and CDR2 SVGAGI (reference sequence). The ends were cut back, 0 bases at V and 2 bases at J, with 31 bases in the middle. The CDR3 DNA sequence: TGTGCCAGCAGTTACTCGAGGCGGGGTTCCACCGATATTCAGTCGGGGAACTATGGCTACACCTTC. The encoded protein is CASSYSRRGSTDIQSGNYGYTF.

This clonotype was seen ten or more times. One end of the junction is discordant with germline, which a read error may explain. V and J are TRBV7-2 and TRBJ2-5, with 8 positions matching TRBD2. This CDR3 is built from 13 residues. CDR1 is SGHTA and CDR2 is FQGNSA in the germline V gene. CDR3 DNA sequence: TGTGCCAGCAGCTTATACCCAGCGGGGGTTTTTAAGTTC. Translation: CASSLYPAGVFKF. Based on the CDR3 plus reference TRBV7-2 and TRBJ2-5, the full variable domain is GAGVSQSPSNKVTEKGKDVELRCDPISGHTALYWYRQSLGQGLEFLIYFQGNSAPDKSGLPSDRFSAERTGGSVSTLTIQRTQQEDSAVYLCASSLYPAGVFKFGPGTRLLVL.

This clonotype was observed many times. This chain joins TRBV6-5 and TRBJ1-2; D gene unclear. This CDR3 has 11 amino acids. Trimming cost V 8 bases and J 6 bases, with 10 bases left between them. CDR1 MNHEY and CDR2 SVGAGI come from the germline V gene. CDR3 coding DNA: TGTGCCAGCCATGACTGGGATGGCTACACCTTC. This encodes CASHDWDGYTF.

This clonotype was recorded many times. The rearrangement uses TRBV5-1 and TRBJ1-6, with a weak D call TRBD1 (6 bases). The CDR3 consists of 16 residues. Germline V gene lookup returns CDR1 SGHRS and CDR2 YFSETQ. Trimming removed 0 bases at V and 4 bases at J, with 11 bases between. The DNA of the CDR3 is TGCGCCAGCAGCTTGGGAGACAGGCAATATAATTCACCCCTCCACTTT. Amino acids: CASSLGDRQYNSPLHF.